This T cell receptor beta chain derives from a study of blood T cell repertoires in COVID-19 (dated by TCRdb to the early 2020s). For the wider study: Samples covering the acute and convalescent phases of COVID-19 were provided by collaborators in the United States, Italy and Spain. The material from the prospective study consisted of cDNA or gDNA derived from T cells, B-cell-depleted T cells, or PBMCs. Deeply sampled blood TCRbeta repertoires from subjects exposed to, actively infected with, or recovered from COVID-19 were included in the dataset. The repertoires were released in a freely available public database intended as a resource for research on the immune response to SARS-CoV-2. Samples were obtained from the ongoing ImmuneRACE study (first 160 participants) and from over 1,000 subjects provided by 6 global collaborators. Nearly every sample came with metadata listing a de-identified subject ID, COVID-19 status, age in years and sex. Where available, HLA class I and class II types were obtained from metadata supplied by the sample provider rather than from assay-based typing. General conclusions and limits of the study: The amount of clinical and demographic metadata varied by source and participant and was provided uncurated.

TCRbeta CDR3 regions were amplified from genomic DNA using the immunoSEQ Assay, a bias-controlled multiplex PCR. Concerning the study's data processing: The number of nucleated cells in each sample was estimated from the amplification of reference gene primers within the assay. To quantify the absolute abundance of each unique TCRbeta CDR3 rearrangement, sequence reads were collapsed and filtered. For each sample, productive Simpson clonality was calculated by taking the square root of Simpson's diversity index across productive rearrangements. TCRdb took over this immuneACCESS table, retaining in-frame rearrangements with V and J assigned. Such tables are incomplete; in checked studies, under half of the missing clones stem from an unresolved V gene, and the remainder is unexplained. That table is the source of V, J and clone size, and D and trimming were worked out from the DNA. Present in this sample are more than 95,000 clones, around 84% of which were seen just once. The ten largest clones add up to approximately 12% of the sample.

V ends up 5 bases short and J 4 bases short, with an unmatched junction base count of 8. The CDR3, from cysteine to phenylalanine, totals 15 residues. The only DNA kept is the CDR3, 45 bases in frame from the first base. The germline V gene provides CDR1 SGHVS and CDR2 FQNEAQ. Each collaborating institution followed its own protocols to collect whole blood in K2EDTA tubes. Collaborator samples were shipped for TCRbeta analysis as frozen whole blood, isolated PBMCs, or DNA extracted from either sample type. A note on this clone: Its antigen is not yet known. It has no much larger one-base neighbor in the sample; base qualities were not kept.

The sequenced material came from peripheral blood. The clonotype was recovered from a human donor in a cohort sampled during active COVID-19. The sequence joins TRBV7-8 to TRBJ2-5; 9 junctional bases match TRBD1. The sequenced DNA: TGTGCCAGCAGCGTGGACAGGGGAGAGGGAGAGACCCAGTACTTC. It specifies CASSVDRGEGETQYF.